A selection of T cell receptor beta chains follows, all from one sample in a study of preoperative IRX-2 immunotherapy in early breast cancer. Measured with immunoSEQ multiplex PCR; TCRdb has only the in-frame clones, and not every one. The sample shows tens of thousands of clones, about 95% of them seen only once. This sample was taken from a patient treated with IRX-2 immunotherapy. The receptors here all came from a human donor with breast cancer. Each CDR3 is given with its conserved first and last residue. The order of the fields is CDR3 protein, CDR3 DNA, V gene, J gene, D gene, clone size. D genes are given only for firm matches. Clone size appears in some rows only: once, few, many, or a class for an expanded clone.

CASSELWEGDEQYF	TGTGCCAGCAGTGAATTATGGGAGGGGGACGAGCAGTACTTC	TRBV25-1	TRBJ2-7	-	-
CASSHVRDRYNEQFF	TGCGCCAGCAGTCATGTCCGGGACAGGTACAATGAGCAGTTCTTC	TRBV4-1	TRBJ2-1	TRBD1	-
CASSGRPGQGPYEQYF	TGTGCCAGCAGCGGCCGCCCGGGACAGGGCCCCTACGAGCAGTACTTC	TRBV9	TRBJ2-7	TRBD1	-
CATSRGTPTSGGAREQFF	TGTGCCACCAGCAGAGGGACCCCCACTAGCGGGGGGGCGAGGGAGCAGTTCTTC	TRBV15	TRBJ2-1	TRBD2	-
CASSMSSKNIQYF	TGTGCCAGTAGTATGTCCAGCAAAAACATTCAGTACTTC	TRBV19	TRBJ2-4	-	once
CASSQREPPSPEAFF	TGTGCCAGCAGCCAACGGGAGCCACCTTCTCCTGAAGCTTTCTTT	TRBV4-2	TRBJ1-1	-	-
CASQNNRGSNQPQHF	TGTGCCAGCCAAAATAACAGGGGTAGCAATCAGCCCCAGCATTTT	TRBV19	TRBJ1-5	TRBD1	once
CASSGELASISTDTQYF	TGCGCCAGCAGTGGTGAACTAGCCTCAATTAGCACAGATACGCAGTATTTT	TRBV10-1	TRBJ2-3	-	-
CASSHPGQGDYGYTF	TGTGCCAGCAGCCACCCGGGACAGGGGGACTATGGCTACACCTTC	TRBV4-2	TRBJ1-2	TRBD1	-
CASSSPSGRYNEQFF	TGTGCCAGCAGCTCCCCCAGCGGGAGGTACAATGAGCAGTTCTTC	TRBV7-3	TRBJ2-1	TRBD2	-
CASSPISGRVGETQYF	TGTGCCAGCTCACCTATTAGCGGGAGAGTTGGGGAGACCCAGTACTTC	TRBV18	TRBJ2-5	TRBD2	-
CATSTTSGRARETQYF	TGTGCCACCAGCACAACTAGCGGGAGGGCCAGGGAGACCCAGTACTTC	TRBV15	TRBJ2-5	TRBD2	-
CASSFRTVSYSNQPQHF	TGCGCCAGCAGCTTCCGGACAGTCTCTTATAGCAATCAGCCCCAGCATTTT	TRBV4-1	TRBJ1-5	-	-
CASSAELLAGVPGELFF	TGTGCCAGCAGCGCGGAATTACTAGCGGGAGTTCCCGGGGAGCTGTTTTTT	TRBV9	TRBJ2-2	TRBD2	once
CASSLAGGQSGQYF	TGTGCCAGCAGCTTAGCGGGGGGACAATCCGGGCAGTACTTC	TRBV7-6	TRBJ2-7	-	-
CASPLLSSYNEQFF	TGTGCTAGCCCACTCCTCAGCTCCTACAATGAGCAGTTCTTC	TRBV12-5	TRBJ2-1	-	-
CASSLTSGSEQYF	TGTGCCAGCAGCTTGACTAGCGGGAGCGAGCAGTACTTC	TRBV7-2	TRBJ2-7	TRBD2	-
CASSPGTGFSNEQFF	TGTGCCAGCAGTCCAGGGACAGGCTTCAGCAATGAGCAGTTCTTC	TRBV6-4	TRBJ2-1	TRBD1	-